A single sample is the source of the 25 T cell receptor beta chains below, sequenced in a study of early T cells in non-severe SARS-CoV-2 infection. TCRdb re-analysed the 5' RACE reads in MiXCR, keeping a single row per CDR3 protein. The sample includes approximately 120,000 distinct CDR3 sequences, just under 15% seen only once; the top ten take just over 20%. Sequencing input: whole blood. Receptors originate from an adult who was a healthcare worker with PCR-confirmed SARS-CoV-2 infection or an uninfected control (not recorded which).

This clonotype was observed a handful of times. The V call is TRBV10-3, the J call TRBJ1-2, with 7 bases lining up with TRBD1. J was trimmed by 7 bases and V by 0 bases; bases with no gene match: 17. The germline V gene encodes CDR1 ENHRY and CDR2 SYGVKD. This CDR3 spans 18 amino acids. DNA for the CDR3: TGTGCCATCAGTGAGTCGCCTTCACCCTACAGGGGCAAATTTGGCTACACCTTC. The encoded protein is CAISESPSPYRGKFGYTF.

This clonotype was observed a few times. The chain carries TRBV2 and TRBJ2-5, with TRBD2 matching over 8 bases. The ends lost 3 bases at V and 5 bases at J; junction bases unmatched: 11. The CDR3 has 16 residues. Germline CDR1 reads SNHLY; CDR2 reads FYNNEI. Here the CDR3 reads CASSDPGGIAGETQYF. CDR3 DNA: TGTGCCAGCAGTGATCCCGGCGGGATAGCGGGGGAGACCCAGTACTTC.

This clonotype was observed a handful of times. The germline gene is not matched at one end of the junction; a read error may be the cause. The V and J genes are TRBV5-1 and TRBJ1-1; a possible D gene is TRBD1 (5 bases). This CDR3 region has 13 residues. Germline V gene sequence: CDR1 SGHRS, CDR2 YFSETQ. The CDR3 reads CASSLGGTPEVFF. CDR3 coding DNA: TGCGCCAGCAGCTTGGGGGGGACCCCTGAAGTTTTCTTT.

This chain links TRBV19 with TRBJ1-2; 8 nucleotides align to TRBD1. Germline CDR1 LNHDA, CDR2 SQIVND (reference sequence). The CDR3 length is 13 residues. V shed 5 bases, J shed 7 bases, and the junction held 6 bases outside the gene matches. CDR3 coding DNA: TGTGCCAGTAGTCCGTCGACAGGGGTTGGCTACACCTTC. It specifies CASSPSTGVGYTF.

This clonotype has only a few counts. This chain links TRBV5-4 with TRBJ2-7; D is unclear. Between the trimmed V and J ends, which lost 2 bases and 0 bases, there was a span of 6 bases. Germline-derived CDR1 and CDR2 are SGHNT and YYREEE (reference sequence). CDR3 length equals 13 residues. The chain's CDR3 is CASSLPSSYEQYF. CDR3 coding DNA: TGTGCCAGCAGCTTACCTAGCTCCTACGAGCAGTACTTC.

This clonotype was found many times. The V and J genes are TRBV5-1 and TRBJ2-7; D might be TRBD1 (6 bases). Trimming left V 1 base short and J 3 bases short, with 14 bases between. The CDR3 runs to 15 residues. Germline CDR1 and CDR2: SGHRS and YFSETQ. The CDR3: CASSLRQADIYEQYF. CDR3 bases: TGCGCCAGCAGCTTGCGACAGGCCGATATCTACGAGCAGTACTTC.

This rearrangement joins TRBV12-3 or TRBV12-4 to TRBJ1-6; maybe TRBD1 (5 bases). Trimming stripped 5 bases from V and 8 bases from J, with 13 bases between. The CDR3 is 14 amino acids. DNA of the CDR3: TGTGCCAGCAGTAATACAGGAATATATTCACCCCTCCACTTT. This sequence encodes CASSNTGIYSPLHF.

The chain links TRBV3-1 to TRBJ2-7, with no clear D. Trimming pared 8 bases from V and 5 bases from J, leaving 19 bases between. Germline CDR1 LGHDT, CDR2 YNNKEL (reference sequence). The CDR3 contains 14 residues. The CDR3 DNA reads TGTGCCAGCGGAAGTCAAGACCGGTTTGACGAGCAGTACTTC. It translates to CASGSQDRFDEQYF.

The count of this clonotype is one. This chain connects TRBV7-2 to TRBJ2-3; D call uncertain. Germline loops: CDR1 SGHTA, CDR2 FQGNSA. This CDR3 is built from 11 residues. V lost 3 bases and J lost 5, with 3 bases in between. The CDR3 spells CASSLLDTQYF. In DNA form, the CDR3 reads TGTGCCAGCAGCTTGCTAGATACGCAGTATTTT.

This clonotype was seen a handful of times. The chain combines TRBV6-5 with TRBJ2-2; possible D gene TRBD1, 5 bases. V was shortened by 10 bases and J by 7 bases, with 19 bases between the two germline ends. This CDR3 has 14 amino acids. CDR1 is MNHEY and CDR2 is SVGAGI in the germline V gene. This chain's CDR3 is CATQGRWSYGELFF. CDR3 nucleotides: TGTGCCACGCAGGGCCGTTGGAGTTACGGGGAGCTGTTTTTT.

This chain connects TRBV20-1 to TRBJ2-1; TRBD2 aligns across 10 bases. CDR1 DFQATT and CDR2 SNEGSKA come from the germline V gene (reference sequence). V shed 6 bases and J 8 bases; nucleotides not matched to a gene: 13. This CDR3 is built from 15 residues. CDR3 region: CSASLAGALSDEQFF. The CDR3 region has the DNA TGCAGTGCAAGTCTAGCGGGGGCCTTATCGGATGAGCAGTTCTTC.

This clonotype turned up a few times. The chain employs TRBV19 and TRBJ2-5; maybe TRBD1 (6 bases). The CDR3 spans 13 residues. V lost 5 bases, J lost 1 base, and 8 bases lay in between. CDR1 LNHDA and CDR2 SQIVND come from the germline V gene (reference sequence). CDR3 nucleotide sequence: TGTGCCAGTAGTGCGACAGGCCAAGAGACCCAGTACTTC. Its translation is CASSATGQETQYF.

This clonotype has a handful of counts. The chain has TRBV12-3 or TRBV12-4 and TRBJ1-5; possibly TRBD1 for D (5 bases). V gave up 6 bases and J gave up 5 bases, with 17 bases separating them. There are 15 residues in the CDR3. CDR3 in DNA: TGTGCCAGCAGCCAACAGGTGGGGTCAGATCAGCCCCAGCATTTT. This gives the protein CASSQQVGSDQPQHF.

As regards this clonotype: With a much larger clone just one base away, this may be a read error. The chain carries TRBV21-1 and TRBJ2-2. TRBV21-1 is a pseudogene segment. This CDR3 is built from 8 residues. The CDR3, as DNA: TGTGCCAGCGAGGAGCTGTTTTTT. It translates to CASEELFF.

In its sample, this clonotype was seen a few times. This chain uses TRBV15 with TRBJ2-6, with a weak D call TRBD2 (6 bases). Germline CDR1 LNHNV, CDR2 YYDKDF (reference sequence). The CDR3 sequence is 16 residues long. Trimming cost V 3 bases and J 0 bases, with 9 bases left between them. This chain's CDR3 is CATSRGGDSGANVLTF. The CDR3 DNA is TGTGCCACCAGCAGGGGAGGTGACTCTGGGGCCAACGTCCTGACTTTC.

This clonotype appeared a few times. This chain joins TRBV7-6 and TRBJ2-7; D is uncertain. Trimming shortened V by 4 bases and J by 5 bases, and 12 bases separated the two germline ends. The germline gives CDR1 SGHVS, CDR2 FNYEAQ. The CDR3 contains 13 residues. The CDR3 DNA reads as TGTGCCAGCAGCTCCGGCTTGGTCGACGAGCAGTACTTC. Protein product: CASSSGLVDEQYF. Using reference TRBV7-6 and TRBJ2-7 for the parts outside the CDR3, the full variable domain is GAGVSQSPRYKVTKRGQDVALRCDPISGHVSLYWYRQALGQGPEFLTYFNYEAQQDKSGLPNDRFSAERPEGSISTLTIQRTEQRDSAMYRCASSSGLVDEQYFGPGTRLTVT.

The chain uses TRBV12-3 or TRBV12-4 and TRBJ2-3; tentatively, D is TRBD1 (6 bases). There are 12 residues in the CDR3. Trimming left V 8 bases short and J 5 bases short, with 11 bases between. CDR3 region: CASLVTGDTQYF. DNA of the CDR3: TGTGCCAGCCTAGTGACAGGAGATACGCAGTATTTT.

This clonotype has a handful of counts. The chain is built from TRBV9 and TRBJ2-1; unclear D gene. The CDR3 covers 14 residues. V was pared by 0 bases and J by 5 bases, with 9 bases between. CDR1 and CDR2 (germline): SGDLS, YYNGEE. CDR3 in DNA: TGTGCCAGCAGCGTAGACCCCGGACACAATGAGCAGTTCTTC. This encodes CASSVDPGHNEQFF. The variable domain in full, completed from reference TRBV9 and TRBJ2-1, reads DSGVTQTPKHLITATGQRVTLRCSPRSGDLSVYWYQQSLDQGLQFLIQYYNGEERAKGNILERFSAQQFPDLHSELNLSSLELGDSALYFCASSVDPGHNEQFFGPGTRLTVL.

The chain has TRBV11-2 and TRBJ2-2; D gene unclear. V was shortened by 3 bases and J by 1 base, with 9 bases between the two germline ends. CDR1 and CDR2 from the germline V gene are SGHAT and FQNNGV. This CDR3 has 15 residues. CDR3 coding DNA: TGTGCCAGCAGCTTCCCAGGTCTGAACACCGGGGAGCTGTTTTTT. This encodes CASSFPGLNTGELFF. Based on the CDR3 plus reference TRBV11-2 and TRBJ2-2, the full variable domain is EAGVAQSPRYKIIEKRQSVAFWCNPISGHATLYWYQQILGQGPKLLIQFQNNGVVDDSQLPKDRFSAERLKGVDSTLKIQPAKLEDSAVYLCASSFPGLNTGELFFGEGSRLTVL.

The chain has TRBV6-1 and TRBJ2-5, with 8 positions matching TRBD2. The CDR3 spans 11 residues. Trimming took 7 bases from V and 9 from J; bases not matched to a gene: 4. Germline-derived CDR1 and CDR2 are MNHNS and SASEGT. CDR3 in DNA: TGTGCCAGCATGGGACTAGTACCCCAGTACTTC. Its protein is CASMGLVPQYF.

This clonotype was seen a few times. J is TRBJ1-4 and V is TRBV7-9; D is uncertain. The CDR3 contains 10 residues. Germline CDR1 and CDR2: SEHNR and FQNEAQ (reference sequence). Trimming shortened V by 5 bases and J by 8 bases, and 3 bases separated the two germline ends. CDR3 protein: CASSGEKLFF. The CDR3, as DNA: TGTGCCAGCAGCGGGGAAAAACTGTTTTTT.

This clonotype was recorded at least ten times. The rearrangement uses TRBV11-1 and TRBJ1-1; unclear D gene. CDR3 length equals 15 residues. CDR1 and CDR2 from the germline V gene are SGHAT and FQDESV (reference sequence). Trimming stripped 5 bases from V and 3 bases from J, with 16 bases between. CDR3 sequence reads: CASSTRLEGDTEAFF. The CDR3 coding sequence is TGTGCCAGCAGCACCAGACTAGAGGGAGACACTGAAGCTTTCTTT.

This chain joins TRBV19 and TRBJ2-1; 12 bases line up with TRBD2. The trim removed 3 bases at V and 0 bases at J, leaving 12 bases unmatched. Per the germline V gene, CDR1 is LNHDA and CDR2 is SQIVND (reference sequence). The CDR3 is made up of 20 amino acids. For the CDR3, the DNA is TGTGCCAGTAGTATGGCCCCCGGGACTAGCGGGTTCAGCTCCTACAATGAGCAGTTCTTC. It specifies CASSMAPGTSGFSSYNEQFF.

This clonotype has more than one count but fewer than ten. The V gene is TRBV4-2, the J gene TRBJ1-1, with a weak D call TRBD1 (5 bases). Germline assignment: CDR1 LGHNA and CDR2 YNFKEQ. This CDR3 comprises 16 residues. V was clipped by 4 bases and J by 1 base, with 16 bases between them. CDR3 sequence (DNA): TGTGCCAGCAGCCGGACACTACGGGAGACGAACACTGAAGCTTTCTTT. This sequence encodes CASSRTLRETNTEAFF.

In its sample, this clonotype was seen a few times. J is TRBJ2-7 and V is TRBV29-1, with D possibly being TRBD2 (5 bases). CDR1 and CDR2 from the germline V gene are SQVTM and ANQGSEA. The CDR3 covers 15 residues. V lost 6 bases and J lost 0, with 18 bases in between. This CDR3 is CSVARGAVSSYEQYF. The CDR3 nucleotides are TGCAGCGTCGCAAGAGGAGCGGTGAGCTCCTACGAGCAGTACTTC.